This T cell receptor beta chain was captured in a study of blood T cell repertoires in COVID-19. Data came from immunoSEQ multiplex PCR; TCRdb stores just in-frame clones and leaves some out. The repertoire includes some 140,000 clones, approximately 78% of them detected once, and under 2% sits in the top ten. The CDR3 consists of 16 residues. V was trimmed by 3 bases and J by 1 base, leaving 12 bases between them. Germline assignment: CDR1 SGHAT and CDR2 FQNNGV. The specimen was peripheral blood. The sequence was collected from an elderly man with acute or convalescent COVID-19. The chain combines TRBV11-2 with TRBJ2-2; TRBD2 might be the D (5 bases). The CDR3 sequence: CASSFLGVGNTGELFF. The CDR3 region has the DNA TGTGCCAGCAGCTTCCTCGGGGTGGGGAACACCGGGGAGCTGTTTTTT. The whole variable domain, remainder taken from reference TRBV11-2 and TRBJ2-2, is EAGVAQSPRYKIIEKRQSVAFWCNPISGHATLYWYQQILGQGPKLLIQFQNNGVVDDSQLPKDRFSAERLKGVDSTLKIQPAKLEDSAVYLCASSFLGVGNTGELFFGEGSRLTVL.